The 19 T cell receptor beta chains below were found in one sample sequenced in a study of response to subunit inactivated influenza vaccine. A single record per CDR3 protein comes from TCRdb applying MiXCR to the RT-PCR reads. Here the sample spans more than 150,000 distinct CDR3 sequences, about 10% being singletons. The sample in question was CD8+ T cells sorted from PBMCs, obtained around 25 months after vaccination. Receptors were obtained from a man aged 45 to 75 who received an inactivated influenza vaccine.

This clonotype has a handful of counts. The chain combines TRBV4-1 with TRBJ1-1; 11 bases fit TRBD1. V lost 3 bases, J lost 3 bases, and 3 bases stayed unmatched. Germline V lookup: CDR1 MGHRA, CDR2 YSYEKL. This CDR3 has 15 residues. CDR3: CASSQGQGGDTEAFF. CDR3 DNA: TGCGCCAGCAGCCAGGGACAGGGGGGAGACACTGAAGCTTTCTTT.

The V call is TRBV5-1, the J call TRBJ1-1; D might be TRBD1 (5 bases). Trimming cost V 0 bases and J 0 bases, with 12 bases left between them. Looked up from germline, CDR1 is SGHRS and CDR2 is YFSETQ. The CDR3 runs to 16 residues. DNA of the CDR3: TGCGCCAGCAGCTTGGTGGGGCCTATTATGAACACTGAAGCTTTCTTT. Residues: CASSLVGPIMNTEAFF.

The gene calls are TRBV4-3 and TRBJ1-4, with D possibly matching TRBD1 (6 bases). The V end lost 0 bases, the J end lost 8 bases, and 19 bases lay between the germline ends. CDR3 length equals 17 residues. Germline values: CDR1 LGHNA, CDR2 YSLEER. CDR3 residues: CASSQDRWGAPDEKLFF. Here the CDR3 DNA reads TGCGCCAGCAGCCAAGATAGGTGGGGGGCGCCGGACGAAAAACTGTTTTTT.

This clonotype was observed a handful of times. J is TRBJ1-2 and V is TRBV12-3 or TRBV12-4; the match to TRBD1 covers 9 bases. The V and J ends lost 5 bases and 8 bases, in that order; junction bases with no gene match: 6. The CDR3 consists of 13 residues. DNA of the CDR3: TGTGCCAGCAGTCCCACAGGGGGCAGGGGCTACACCTTC. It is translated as CASSPTGGRGYTF.

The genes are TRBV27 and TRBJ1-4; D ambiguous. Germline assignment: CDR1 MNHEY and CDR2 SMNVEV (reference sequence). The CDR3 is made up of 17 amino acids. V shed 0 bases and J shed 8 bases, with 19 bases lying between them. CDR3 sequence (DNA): TGTGCCAGCAGTTTATCATCGAGTTTCGGGATTGTGGAAAAACTGTTTTTT. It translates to CASSLSSSFGIVEKLFF.

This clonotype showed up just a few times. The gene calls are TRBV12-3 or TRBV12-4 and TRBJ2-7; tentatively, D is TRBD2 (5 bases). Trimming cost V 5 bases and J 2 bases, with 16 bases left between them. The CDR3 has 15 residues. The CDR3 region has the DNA TGTGCCAGCAGTCCCGCGACTAACACCGCCTACGAGCAGTACTTC. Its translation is CASSPATNTAYEQYF.

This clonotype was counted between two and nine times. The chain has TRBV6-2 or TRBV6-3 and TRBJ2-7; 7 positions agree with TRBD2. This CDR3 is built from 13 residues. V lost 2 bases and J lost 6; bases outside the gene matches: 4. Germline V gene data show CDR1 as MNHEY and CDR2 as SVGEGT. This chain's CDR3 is CASSYGEGVEQYF. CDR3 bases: TGTGCCAGCAGTTACGGGGAGGGAGTCGAGCAGTACTTC.

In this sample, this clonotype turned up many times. In DNA, the CDR3 is TGCGCCAGCAGCCAAGGACTAGCGGGAACCGTCGCTGAGACCCAGTACTTC. It yields the protein CASSQGLAGTVAETQYF. The chain uses TRBV4-3 and TRBJ2-5; 11 bases fit TRBD2. This CDR3 spans 17 amino acids. Germline V gives CDR1 LGHNA, CDR2 YSLEER. J lost 5 bases, V lost 1 base, and 9 bases had no gene match.

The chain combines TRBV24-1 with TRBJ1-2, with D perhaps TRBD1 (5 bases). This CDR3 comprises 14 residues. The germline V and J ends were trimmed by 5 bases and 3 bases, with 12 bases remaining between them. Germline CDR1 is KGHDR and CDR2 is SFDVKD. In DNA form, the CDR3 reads TGTGCCACCAGTGGGGGCGCGGGTTACTATGGCTACACCTTC. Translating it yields CATSGGAGYYGYTF.

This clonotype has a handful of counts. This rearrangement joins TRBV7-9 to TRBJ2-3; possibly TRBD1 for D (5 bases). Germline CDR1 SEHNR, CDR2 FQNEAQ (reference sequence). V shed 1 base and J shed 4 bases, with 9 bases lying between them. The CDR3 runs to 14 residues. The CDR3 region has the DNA TGTGCCAGCAGCTTAGAGGGGTGGCCAGATACGCAGTATTTT. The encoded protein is CASSLEGWPDTQYF.

The CDR3 region is CASRPGTGGDTQYF. CDR3 bases: TGTGCCAGCCGCCCCGGGACAGGGGGGGATACGCAGTATTTT. The V call is TRBV14, the J call TRBJ2-3, with 11 bases lining up with TRBD1. Germline values: CDR1 SGHDN, CDR2 FVKESK. This CDR3 is 14 amino acids long. Unmatched junction bases numbered 7, after V lost 8 bases and J lost 6 bases.

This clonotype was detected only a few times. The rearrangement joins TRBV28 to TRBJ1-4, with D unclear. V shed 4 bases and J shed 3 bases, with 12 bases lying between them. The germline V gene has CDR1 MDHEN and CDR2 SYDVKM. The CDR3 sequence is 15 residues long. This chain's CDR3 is CASSYELIANEKLFF. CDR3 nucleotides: TGTGCCAGCAGTTACGAGCTGATAGCTAATGAAAAACTGTTTTTT.

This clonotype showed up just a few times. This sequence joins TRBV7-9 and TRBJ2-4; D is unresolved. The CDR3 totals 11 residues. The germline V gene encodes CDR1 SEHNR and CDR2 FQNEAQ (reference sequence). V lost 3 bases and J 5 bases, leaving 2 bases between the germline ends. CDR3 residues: CASSLENIQYF. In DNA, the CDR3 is TGTGCCAGCAGCTTGGAAAACATTCAGTACTTC.

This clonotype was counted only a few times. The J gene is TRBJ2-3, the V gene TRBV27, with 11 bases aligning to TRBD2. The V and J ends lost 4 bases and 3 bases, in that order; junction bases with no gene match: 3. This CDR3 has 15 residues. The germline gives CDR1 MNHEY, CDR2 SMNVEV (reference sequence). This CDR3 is CASSWGLAETDTQYF. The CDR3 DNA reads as TGTGCCAGCAGTTGGGGACTAGCGGAGACAGATACGCAGTATTTT.

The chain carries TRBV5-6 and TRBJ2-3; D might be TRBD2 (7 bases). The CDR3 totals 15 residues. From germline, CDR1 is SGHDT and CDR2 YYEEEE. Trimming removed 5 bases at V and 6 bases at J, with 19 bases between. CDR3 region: CASSPMGGPVDTQYF. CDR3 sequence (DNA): TGTGCCAGCAGTCCCATGGGGGGGCCGGTGGATACGCAGTATTTT.

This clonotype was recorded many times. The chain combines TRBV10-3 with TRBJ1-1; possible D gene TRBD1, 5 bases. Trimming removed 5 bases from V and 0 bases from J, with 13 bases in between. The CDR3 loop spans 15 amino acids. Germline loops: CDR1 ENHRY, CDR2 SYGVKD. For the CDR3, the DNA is TGTGCCATCAGTAAAGAACCGACAGTGAACACTGAAGCTTTCTTT. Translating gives CAISKEPTVNTEAFF.

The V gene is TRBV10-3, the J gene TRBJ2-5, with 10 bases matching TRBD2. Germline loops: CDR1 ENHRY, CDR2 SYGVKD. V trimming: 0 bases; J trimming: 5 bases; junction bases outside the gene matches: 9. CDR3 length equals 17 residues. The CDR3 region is CAISESTLAGAGETQYF. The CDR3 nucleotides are TGTGCCATCAGTGAGTCGACTCTAGCGGGAGCCGGGGAGACCCAGTACTTC.

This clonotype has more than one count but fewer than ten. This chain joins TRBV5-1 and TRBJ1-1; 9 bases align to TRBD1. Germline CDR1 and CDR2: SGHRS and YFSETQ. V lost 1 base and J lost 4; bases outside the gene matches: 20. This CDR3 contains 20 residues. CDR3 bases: TGCGCCAGCAGCTTGACAGGGGGCGCGACCCTGTTTGGGGAGAGCACTGAAGCTTTCTTT. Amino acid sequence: CASSLTGGATLFGESTEAFF.

CDR3 in DNA: TGTGCCAGCAGTAAAATTGGGGGTCGCACAGATACGCAGTATTTT. This gives the protein CASSKIGGRTDTQYF. V usage is TRBV27 and J usage is TRBJ2-3; D possibly matches TRBD1 or TRBD2 (5 bases each). Germline values: CDR1 MNHEY, CDR2 SMNVEV (reference sequence). This CDR3 spans 15 amino acids. Between the trimmed V and J ends, which lost 5 bases and 1 base, there was a span of 13 bases.